This TCR beta chain derives from a study of vaccination effects on CD4 cells after COVID-19 (dated 2022 in TCRdb). The study in broad terms: Each participant received two doses of an mRNA SARS-CoV-2 vaccine, either BNT162b2 or mRNA-1273. SARS-CoV-2 spike-specific CD4+ TCR repertoires were compared before and after mRNA vaccination in COVID-19 convalescent patients and in infection-naive vaccine recipients. Altogether, some 10 COVID-19 convalescent patients and several SARS-CoV-2-naive healthy vaccine recipients made up the full study. The Oncomine TCR Beta short-read assay on an Illumina iSeq 100 was used to sequence cultures from other donors in the study. Findings and caveats that apply to the study as a whole: Among healthy vaccine recipients, nearly all vaccine-induced clones were SARS-CoV-2 mono-reactive, and only 1 of 255 was cross-reactive with common cold coronaviruses. Clones induced by infection and clones induced by vaccination both contracted markedly at late timepoints after vaccination, which fits with T cell responses waning over time. The study was limited by a small number of convalescent patients and lacked early post-infection timepoints.

In the ViraFEST assay, PBMC were stimulated with viral peptide pools, and TCR sequencing was then used to find antigen-specific CD4+ T cell clonotypes based on their expansion. After less than eleven days of culture, CD4+ T cells were isolated with the EasySep CD4+ T cell isolation kit. Healthy vaccine recipients had no prior SARS-CoV-2 infection, confirmed by negative nucleocapsid antibodies before and after vaccination. About 2.1 million PBMC per well were cultured with approximately 10 ug/ml peptides in IMDM containing 5% human AB serum, approximately 10 IU/ml IL-2 and gentamicin. On days 3 and 7, half of the culture medium was replaced with fresh IL-2-containing medium. Unless otherwise noted, each peptide stimulation condition was cultured in triplicate wells. PBMC were separated from whole blood using Ficoll-Paque Plus gradient centrifugation and were then either cryopreserved at -140C or used fresh. The overlapping peptide pools covered the spike proteins of SARS-CoV-2 as well as those of the common cold coronaviruses HCoV-NL63, HCoV-OC43 and HCoV-229E. Genomic DNA was extracted from cultured CD4+ T cells with the QIAamp micro DNA kit.

Regarding this clone: The clone's antigen remains unknown. It has no much larger one-base neighbor in the sample; base qualities were not kept.

V is cut by 5 bases and J by 5 bases, and the space between the germline ends is 12 bases. The germline V gene supplies CDR1 SGHDN and CDR2 FVKESK. CDR3 length: 13 amino acids, cysteine to phenylalanine. Of the read, only the CDR3 DNA is kept; its 39 bases are in frame from base 1. The library was obtained by the immunoSEQ multiplex PCR assay. TCR beta CDR3 sequencing was performed on DNA from the cultured, isolated CD4+ T cells. Per the source publication's procedure: Non-productive TCR sequences were removed and reads were trimmed to the CDR3 region, keeping CDR3s of at least 7 amino acids. The MANAFEST web app was used to identify antigen-specific clonotypes by comparing expansion in peptide wells with expansion in reference cultures. To be called positive, a clone needed expansion at FDR<0.05 compared with the reference and with all other wells, an odds ratio greater than 5, and a frequency greater than 0.1% in two replicate wells. A clonotype was defined as cross-reactive if the clonotype was significantly expanded both in SARS-CoV-2 spike wells and in at least one common cold coronavirus spike condition. Levenshtein distance calculated with the stringdist R package was used to assess CDR3 similarity, and unrooted trees were constructed with ape in R 3.6.1. What TCRdb holds here is the immuneACCESS table cut down to in-frame rearrangements. Part of the clones is not present; checked against another copy, under half of the missing clones reflect an unresolved V gene, and the others are unexplained. V, J and clone size derive from that table, while D and trimming were established from the DNA sequence. Recorded for this sample are 50,000 to 65,000 clones; around 86% of them occurred a single time. In total, the top ten clones hold 2.4% of the sample.

This sequence was found in a human donor who received a COVID-19 vaccine. The source was CD4+ T cells from PBMCs cultured with HCoV-229E spike peptides, collected before COVID-19 vaccination. Read against the paper, the sample's cell subset or site label means: HCoV-229E spike overlapping peptide pool stimulation. The chain was built from TRBV14 and TRBJ1-2; the D segment could be TRBD1, given 5 matching bases. The DNA reads TGTGCCAGCAGCAGGGGCCTCGCATATGGCTACACCTTC. It specifies CASSRGLAYGYTF.